The 15 T cell receptor beta chains reported below all come from one sample, sequenced in a study of T-cell memory formation after mild COVID-19. One entry per CDR3 protein, called by TCRdb with MiXCR from the 5' RACE reads. The sample yields 210,000 or so distinct CDR3 sequences, approximately 16% seen once. Sequencing was carried out using PBMCs or a T cell subset sorted from them (not recorded which). These receptor sequences come from an adult woman who had mild COVID-19 (a few samples of this study predate the infection). Cell type and time point are not known.

This clonotype was found a few times. The chain joins TRBV12-3 or TRBV12-4 to TRBJ1-4; 8 nucleotides agree with TRBD1. The CDR3 is 14 residues long. Unmatched junction bases numbered 6, after V lost 6 bases and J lost 6 bases. The chain's CDR3 is CASSSGQGYEKLFF. CDR3 bases: TGTGCCAGCAGCTCCGGACAGGGATATGAAAAACTGTTTTTT.

The chain employs TRBV3-1 and TRBJ2-7; tentative D call: TRBD2 (5 bases). Germline values: CDR1 LGHDT, CDR2 YNNKEL (reference sequence). The CDR3 loop spans 16 amino acids. Trimming cost V 4 bases and J 2 bases, with 18 bases left between them. CDR3 amino acids: CASSRQIASHTYEQYF. In DNA, the CDR3 is TGTGCCAGCAGCCGGCAGATAGCGTCCCATACCTACGAGCAGTACTTC.

The chain joins TRBV27 to TRBJ1-3, with unresolved D. In germline, CDR1 is MNHEY, CDR2 SMNVEV (reference sequence). This CDR3 region has 14 residues. Deletions cut 6 bases from V and 0 bases from J, with 9 bases between. CDR3 sequence reads: CASRAESSGNTIYF. The DNA of the CDR3 is TGTGCCAGCAGAGCCGAGTCCTCTGGAAACACCATATATTTT.

DNA for the CDR3: TGCAGTGCCGCCCTCAGCGGGGGGGCCGGCACAGATACGCAGTATTTT. Protein: CSAALSGGAGTDTQYF. This chain joins TRBV20-1 and TRBJ2-3, with 10 bases fitting TRBD2. Germline V gives CDR1 DFQATT, CDR2 SNEGSKA (reference sequence). With 6 bases clipped from V and 1 base from J, the junction kept 10 bases outside the gene matches. This CDR3 contains 16 residues.

This clonotype was counted a few times. The V call is TRBV14, the J call TRBJ1-2, with D possibly TRBD1 on 5 matching bases. Germline V gene data show CDR1 as SGHDN and CDR2 as FVKESK. The CDR3 runs 13 residues. V gave up 4 bases and J gave up 5 bases, with 11 bases separating them. CDR3 amino acids: CASSRGVYYGYTF. CDR3 nucleotides: TGTGCCAGCAGCCGGGGGGTTTATTATGGCTACACCTTC.

This clonotype has just a few counts. The gene calls are TRBV12-3 or TRBV12-4 and TRBJ1-1, with D possibly being TRBD1 (6 bases). The CDR3 is 15 residues long. V lost 3 bases and J lost 4, with 15 bases in between. The CDR3 protein is CASSFPGVIRTEAFF. The CDR3 nucleotides read TGTGCCAGCAGTTTCCCAGGGGTTATTCGCACTGAAGCTTTCTTT.

The chain carries TRBV12-3 or TRBV12-4 and TRBJ2-5; D not certain. The CDR3 spans 14 residues. V was trimmed by 0 bases and J by 2 bases, leaving 7 bases between them. Here the CDR3 DNA reads TGTGCCAGCAGTTTAGCGCCTATTCAAGAGACCCAGTACTTC. It specifies CASSLAPIQETQYF.

The V gene is TRBV24-1, the J gene TRBJ1-2; TRBD1 aligns across 8 bases. The germline CDR1 and CDR2 sequences are KGHDR and SFDVKD. The CDR3 totals 15 residues. Germline trimming cut 4 bases from V and 4 bases from J; bases unmatched to any gene: 7. CDR3 in DNA: TGTGCCACCAGTGACCCCGGACAGGGCTCCTATGGCTACACCTTC. As protein: CATSDPGQGSYGYTF.

This clonotype was picked up a small number of times. The V call is TRBV11-3, the J call TRBJ2-2, with D uncertain. Germline CDR1 reads SGHNT; CDR2 reads YENEEA. The V gene lost 1 base and the J gene lost 3 bases, with 6 bases spanning the gap. The CDR3 has 14 residues. In DNA, the CDR3 is TGTGCCAGCAGCTTAGGGACCTACACCGGGGAGCTGTTTTTT. It yields the protein CASSLGTYTGELFF.

This clonotype has just a few counts. The gene calls are TRBV15 and TRBJ2-4, with 12 nucleotides matching TRBD2. The CDR3 sequence is 17 residues long. The germline V gene encodes CDR1 LNHNV and CDR2 YYDKDF (reference sequence). V dropped 1 base and J dropped 6; count of bases not matched to a gene: 7. The CDR3: CATSRAPSGRAGNIQYF. The CDR3 DNA sequence: TGTGCCACCAGCAGAGCCCCTAGCGGGAGGGCCGGAAACATTCAGTACTTC.

This clonotype was counted between two and nine times. The chain recombines TRBV20-1 with TRBJ1-5; TRBD1 is a possible D gene (5 bases). The V end was cut by 1 base, the J end by 15 bases, with 16 bases between. This CDR3 comprises 12 residues. Germline-derived CDR1 and CDR2 are DFQATT and SNEGSKA (reference sequence). CDR3 in amino acids: CSARAPGLGGHF. CDR3 bases: TGCAGTGCTAGAGCCCCGGGACTTGGGGGGCATTTT.

This clonotype was counted at least ten times. The chain carries TRBV2 and TRBJ2-7, with TRBD2 as a possible D gene (5 bases). The CDR3 covers 10 residues. Trimming shortened V by 7 bases and J by 6 bases, and 7 bases separated the two germline ends. Per the germline V gene, CDR1 is SNHLY and CDR2 is FYNNEI. CDR3 residues: CASNGGEQYF. In DNA, the CDR3 is TGTGCCAGCAACGGAGGCGAGCAGTACTTC.

V and J are TRBV7-9 and TRBJ2-7, with TRBD1 identical over 9 bases. With V trimmed by 5 bases and J by 2 bases, 7 bases remained unmatched. The CDR3 has 15 amino acids. CDR1 and CDR2 (germline): SEHNR, FQNEAQ (reference sequence). As DNA, the CDR3 is TGTGCCAGCAGCCCCTGGACAGGGGTAACCTACGAGCAGTACTTC. This sequence encodes CASSPWTGVTYEQYF.

This chain joins TRBV12-3 or TRBV12-4 and TRBJ2-3, with TRBD2 matching 7 bases. The junction had 4 bases not matched to a gene; V was cut back by 3 bases and J by 4 bases. The CDR3 extends over 14 amino acids. CDR3 region: CASSFGGIADTQYF. The CDR3 DNA sequence: TGTGCCAGCAGTTTCGGGGGGATCGCAGATACGCAGTATTTT.

This clonotype was counted only a few times. The V gene is TRBV19, the J gene TRBJ1-4; tentatively, D is TRBD1 (5 bases). CDR3 length: 15 residues. Per germline, CDR1 LNHDA and CDR2 SQIVND (reference sequence). Trimming stripped 7 bases from V and 7 bases from J, with 19 bases between. CDR3 amino acids: CASKGLVGRGEKLFF. CDR3 DNA: TGTGCCAGTAAGGGACTAGTCGGACGAGGTGAAAAACTGTTTTTT. The entire variable domain, with the rest obtained from reference TRBV19 and TRBJ1-4, is as follows: DGGITQSPKYLFRKEGQNVTLSCEQNLNHDAMYWYRQDPGQGLRLIYYSQIVNDFQKGDIAEGYSVSREKKESFPLTVTSAQKNPTAFYLCASKGLVGRGEKLFFGSGTQLSVL.